Listed below are T cell receptor beta chains from one sample, sequenced in a study of blood T cell repertoires in COVID-19. Sequenced by immunoSEQ multiplex PCR; TCRdb stores in-frame clones only, minus some. The repertoire holds approximately 380,000 clones, with more than 75% as singletons. The sample consisted of PBMCs or T cells enriched from blood (not recorded which). These receptors originate from a woman aged 18-29 years who had recovered from COVID-19. Each CDR3 is given with its conserved first and last residue. The D gene is left open where the match is weak.

v_call: TRBV18; cdr3_length: 18; j_call: TRBJ1-3; d_call: NA; cdr3_aa: CASSPQQGIGASGNTIYF
v_call: TRBV11-2; cdr3_length: 12; j_call: TRBJ1-2; d_call: NA; cdr3_aa: CASSLDWTGYTF
v_call: TRBV7-9; cdr3_length: 14; j_call: TRBJ1-2; d_call: NA; cdr3_aa: CASSLPVWAYGYTF
v_call: TRBV5-1; cdr3_length: 14; j_call: TRBJ1-1; d_call: NA; cdr3_aa: CASSSRGKHTEAFF
v_call: TRBV11-2; cdr3_length: 15; j_call: TRBJ1-1; d_call: NA; cdr3_aa: CASSSEGSPNTEAFF
v_call: TRBV7-9; cdr3_length: 13; j_call: TRBJ1-3; d_call: NA; cdr3_aa: CASSSGSGNTIYF
v_call: TRBV10-3; cdr3_length: 11; j_call: TRBJ1-2; d_call: NA; cdr3_aa: CATKRDSNYTF
v_call: TRBV7-2; cdr3_length: 13; j_call: TRBJ1-5; d_call: NA; cdr3_aa: CASAAGGNQPQHF
v_call: TRBV10-3; cdr3_length: 13; j_call: TRBJ2-7; d_call: NA; cdr3_aa: CAISDRDGDEQYF
v_call: TRBV4-1; cdr3_length: 13; j_call: TRBJ2-5; d_call: NA; cdr3_aa: CASSQPIEETQYF
v_call: TRBV18; cdr3_length: 12; j_call: TRBJ2-3; d_call: NA; cdr3_aa: CASSLSTDTQYF
v_call: TRBV4-1; cdr3_length: 15; j_call: TRBJ1-1; d_call: NA; cdr3_aa: CASSQGGGGSYGAFF
v_call: TRBV7-2; cdr3_length: 17; j_call: TRBJ1-6; d_call: TRBD1; cdr3_aa: CASSFSPPQGANSPLHF
v_call: TRBV10-3; cdr3_length: 15; j_call: TRBJ1-1; d_call: NA; cdr3_aa: CAISESYSRNTEAFF
v_call: TRBV30; cdr3_length: 15; j_call: TRBJ1-1; d_call: NA; cdr3_aa: CASLYTDSSGTEAFF
v_call: TRBV12-5; cdr3_length: 17; j_call: TRBJ1-3; d_call: TRBD1; cdr3_aa: CASGNPGQANSGNTIYF
v_call: TRBV3-1/TRBV3-2; cdr3_length: 16; j_call: TRBJ1-6; d_call: NA; cdr3_aa: CASSQEAGSYNSPLHF
v_call: TRBV2; cdr3_length: 13; j_call: TRBJ1-5; d_call: NA; cdr3_aa: CASSVEGHQPQHF
v_call: TRBV7-9; cdr3_length: 17; j_call: TRBJ1-1; d_call: NA; cdr3_aa: CASRPGADSRMNTEAFF
v_call: TRBV27; cdr3_length: 15; j_call: TRBJ1-5; d_call: NA; cdr3_aa: CANPAPGNSNQPQHF
v_call: TRBV5-1; cdr3_length: 15; j_call: TRBJ2-5; d_call: TRBD2; cdr3_aa: CASSSGLAVQETQYF
v_call: TRBV27; cdr3_length: 15; j_call: TRBJ1-1; d_call: NA; cdr3_aa: CASSLGVGGGTEAFF
v_call: TRBV7-9; cdr3_length: 14; j_call: TRBJ1-6; d_call: NA; cdr3_aa: CASSRTELNSPLHF
v_call: TRBV4-3; cdr3_length: 14; j_call: TRBJ1-4; d_call: NA; cdr3_aa: CASSQVGRGEKLFF
v_call: TRBV21-1; cdr3_length: 16; j_call: TRBJ2-1; d_call: NA; cdr3_aa: CASSKRRFPSYNEQFF
v_call: TRBV19; cdr3_length: 12; j_call: TRBJ1-1; d_call: NA; cdr3_aa: CASSPGNTEAFF
v_call: TRBV6-6; cdr3_length: 16; j_call: TRBJ1-5; d_call: TRBD1; cdr3_aa: CASRFSAPDREEPQHF
v_call: TRBV9; cdr3_length: 14; j_call: TRBJ1-1; d_call: TRBD1; cdr3_aa: CASSVGYVEGAAFF
v_call: TRBV28; cdr3_length: 17; j_call: TRBJ2-2; d_call: TRBD2; cdr3_aa: CASSSSSGTSGTGELFF
v_call: TRBV28; cdr3_length: 14; j_call: TRBJ1-1; d_call: TRBD1; cdr3_aa: CASSLTGLGTEAFF
v_call: TRBV24-1; cdr3_length: 15; j_call: TRBJ2-2; d_call: NA; cdr3_aa: CATSDLSANTGELFF
v_call: TRBV18; cdr3_length: 16; j_call: TRBJ1-1; d_call: TRBD1; cdr3_aa: CASSLNRGSGMAEAFF
v_call: TRBV29-1; cdr3_length: 12; j_call: TRBJ1-3; d_call: NA; cdr3_aa: CSVQFSGNTIYF
v_call: TRBV30; cdr3_length: 13; j_call: TRBJ1-3; d_call: NA; cdr3_aa: CAWNAGFGNTIYF
v_call: TRBV11-2; cdr3_length: 14; j_call: TRBJ1-1; d_call: TRBD1; cdr3_aa: CASSPGQANTEAFF
v_call: TRBV2; cdr3_length: 14; j_call: TRBJ2-7; d_call: TRBD1; cdr3_aa: CASSTGTGVGEQYF
v_call: TRBV9; cdr3_length: 14; j_call: TRBJ1-2; d_call: NA; cdr3_aa: CASGLDTATYGYTF
v_call: TRBV6-5; cdr3_length: 13; j_call: TRBJ1-2; d_call: TRBD1; cdr3_aa: CATGPDRGIGYTF